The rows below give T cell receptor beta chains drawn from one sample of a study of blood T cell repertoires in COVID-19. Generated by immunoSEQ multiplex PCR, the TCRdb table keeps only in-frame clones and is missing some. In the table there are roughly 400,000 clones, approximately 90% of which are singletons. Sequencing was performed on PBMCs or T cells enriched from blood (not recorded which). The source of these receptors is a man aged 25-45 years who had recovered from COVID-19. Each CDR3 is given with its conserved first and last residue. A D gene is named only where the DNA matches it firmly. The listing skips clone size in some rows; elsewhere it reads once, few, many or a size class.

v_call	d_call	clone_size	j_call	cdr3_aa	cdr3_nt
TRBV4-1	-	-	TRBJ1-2	CASSQDAANNYGYTF	TGCGCCAGCAGCCAAGATGCCGCGAATAACTATGGCTACACCTTC
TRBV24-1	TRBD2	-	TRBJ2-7	CATSDPFDSGAEQYF	TGTGCCACCAGTGACCCATTCGACAGCGGGGCGGAGCAGTACTTC
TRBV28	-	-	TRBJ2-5	CASSLVGGGSQETQYF	TGTGCCAGCAGTTTAGTGGGAGGTGGTAGCCAAGAGACCCAGTACTTC
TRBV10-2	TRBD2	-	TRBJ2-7	CASIPQAGGSSYEQYF	TGCGCCAGCATTCCCCAAGCGGGAGGAAGCTCCTACGAGCAGTACTTC
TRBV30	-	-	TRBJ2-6	CAWGGTSGANVLTF	TGTGCCTGGGGGGGCACTTCTGGGGCCAACGTCCTGACTTTC
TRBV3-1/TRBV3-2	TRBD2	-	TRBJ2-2	CASSQTPSGTATGELFF	TGTGCCAGCAGCCAAACCCCTAGCGGGACTGCCACCGGGGAGCTGTTTTTT
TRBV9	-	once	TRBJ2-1	CASSESANDNEQFF	TGTGCCAGCAGCGAAAGCGCGAACGACAATGAGCAGTTCTTC
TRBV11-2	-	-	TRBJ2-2	CASSETGSFTGELFF	TGTGCCAGCAGCGAGACTGGGTCCTTCACCGGGGAGCTGTTTTTT
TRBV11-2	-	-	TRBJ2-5	CASSPQVQGTQYF	TGTGCCAGCAGTCCTCAGGTACAGGGGACCCAGTACTTC
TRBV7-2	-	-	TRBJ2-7	CASSLEQGVGEQYF	TGTGCCAGCAGCTTAGAGCAGGGCGTGGGGGAGCAGTACTTC
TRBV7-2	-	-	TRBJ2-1	CASSFGGLAYNEQFF	TGTGCCAGCAGCTTCGGAGGGCTCGCCTACAATGAGCAGTTCTTC
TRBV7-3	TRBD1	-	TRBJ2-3	CASSRRGPTGGTDTQYF	TGTGCCAGCAGCCGCCGAGGGCCTACAGGGGGCACAGATACGCAGTATTTT
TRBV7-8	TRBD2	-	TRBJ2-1	CASSLAISGSLDEQFF	TGTGCCAGCAGCTTAGCGATTAGCGGGAGTCTCGATGAGCAGTTCTTC
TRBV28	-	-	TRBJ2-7	CASSHITGLGEQYF	TGTGCCAGCAGTCACATAACAGGGTTGGGCGAGCAGTACTTC
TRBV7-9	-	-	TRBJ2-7	CASSLGDYGQYF	TGTGCCAGCAGCTTAGGAGACTACGGGCAGTACTTC
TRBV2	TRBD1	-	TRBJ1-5	CASSTGGDTPQHF	TGTGCCAGCAGTACAGGGGGGGATACGCCCCAGCATTTT
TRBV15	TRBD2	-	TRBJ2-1	CATSKPVAGGPREQFF	TGTGCCACCAGCAAACCTGTAGCGGGAGGGCCAAGGGAGCAGTTCTTC
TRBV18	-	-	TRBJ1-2	CASSPTGEGNYGYTF	TGTGCCAGCTCACCAACGGGGGAGGGTAACTATGGCTACACCTTC
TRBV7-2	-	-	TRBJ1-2	CASSFGGRVLVGYTF	TGTGCCAGCAGCTTCGGGGGGAGGGTTCTGGTTGGCTACACCTTC
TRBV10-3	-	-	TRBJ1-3	CAISVGGNSGNTIYF	TGTGCCATCAGTGTCGGCGGGAACTCTGGAAACACCATATATTTT
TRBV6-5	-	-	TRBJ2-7	CASSSRGYEQYF	TGTGCCAGCAGTTCCAGGGGTTACGAGCAGTACTTC
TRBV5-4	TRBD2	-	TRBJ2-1	CASSKGLAGAVADEQFF	TGTGCCAGCAGCAAAGGACTAGCGGGAGCTGTCGCCGATGAGCAGTTCTTC
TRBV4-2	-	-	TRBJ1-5	CASSQDFIPGGGNQPQHF	TGTGCCAGCAGCCAAGATTTCATCCCCGGAGGTGGCAATCAGCCCCAGCATTTT
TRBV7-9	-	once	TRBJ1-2	CASSLLVGGGYTF	TGTGCCAGCAGCCTCCTTGTAGGGGGTGGCTACACCTTC
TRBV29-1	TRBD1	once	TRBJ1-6	CSVQQGLSSPLHF	TGCAGCGTTCAACAGGGGTTGAGTTCACCCCTCCACTTT
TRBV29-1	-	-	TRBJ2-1	CSVGSRVANEQFF	TGCAGCGTTGGTTCCAGGGTAGCTAATGAGCAGTTCTTC
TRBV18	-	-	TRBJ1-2	CASSPREDENYGYTF	TGTGCCAGCTCACCTAGGGAGGACGAAAACTACGGCTACACCTTC
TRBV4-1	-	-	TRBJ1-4	CASSQGQAINEKLFF	TGCGCCAGCAGCCAAGGGCAGGCCATTAATGAAAAACTGTTTTTT
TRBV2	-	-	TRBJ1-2	CASRGSINYGYTF	TGTGCCAGCAGGGGGAGTATTAACTATGGCTACACCTTC
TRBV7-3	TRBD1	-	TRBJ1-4	CASNTTGGDPTNEKLFF	TGTGCCAGCAACACGACAGGGGGTGACCCAACTAATGAAAAACTGTTTTTT
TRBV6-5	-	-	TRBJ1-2	CASRSTEPNYGYTF	TGTGCCAGCAGATCCACCGAGCCAAACTATGGCTACACCTTC
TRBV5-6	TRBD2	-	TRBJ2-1	CASSAGLAGGPDNEQFF	TGTGCCAGCAGCGCCGGACTAGCGGGAGGGCCGGACAATGAGCAGTTCTTC
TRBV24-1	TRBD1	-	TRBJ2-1	CATSDLKSPGTGGGEQFF	TGTGCCACCAGTGATCTTAAGTCACCCGGGACAGGGGGCGGCGAGCAGTTCTTC
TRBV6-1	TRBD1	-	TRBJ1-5	CASSVFTGVNQPQHF	TGTGCCAGCAGTGTATTTACAGGGGTCAATCAGCCCCAGCATTTT